This T cell receptor (beta chain) was identified in a study of blood T cells in healthy people across ages. Trimming stripped 6 bases from V and 2 bases from J, with 19 bases between. Germline V gene lookup returns CDR1 SQVTM and CDR2 ANQGSEA. This CDR3 is 15 amino acids long. PCR was performed a second time for roughly 7 to 12 cycles using a sample-barcoded 5' primer and a J-beta primer mix. TCRdb re-called the 5' RACE reads through MiXCR, storing one row per CDR3 protein. The sample shows 800,000 or so distinct CDR3 sequences, approximately 25% of them seen only once. The same data also went into a second study, on T cells of mothers and their children. From that report: Samples came from a few healthy Caucasian mothers and their six children. In cDNA synthesis, all of the extracted RNA was used at 1.5 ug per 15 ul. It was related mother-child pairs that showed slightly higher overlap than unrelated pairs, without reaching significance.

What was sequenced was blood. J is TRBJ1-2 and V is TRBV29-1; TRBD1 is a possible D gene (6 bases). The TCR originated in a boy aged 5-17 years in good health. In DNA, the CDR3 is TGCAGCGTCCCCGGAGGGGGGGGCATAAACTATGGCTACACCTTC. It encodes CSVPGGGGINYGYTF.